This T cell receptor (beta chain) was identified during a study of Graves' ophthalmopathy and Graves' hyperthyroidism. The authors amplified TCR beta CDR3 regions from RNA transcripts. HTBI primers were employed in first-round RT-PCR, then a second-round multiplex PCR followed. TCRdb re-called the multiplex PCR reads with MiXCR, one entry per CDR3 protein. The profile covers roughly 500,000 distinct CDR3 sequences, with 13% to 15% appearing a single time and approximately 9.8% taken by the ten largest. There are many counts of this clonotype. Establishment of the diagnosis relied upon clinical symptoms, serum thyroxine, TRAb, thyroid ultrasound and orbital computed tomography. In germline, CDR1 is MNHEY, CDR2 SVGAGI. Losses at the gene ends were 0 bases for V and 7 bases for J; bases not matched to a gene: 13. The CDR3 is 17 amino acids.

Sequenced input: blood. The V call is TRBV6-5, the J call TRBJ1-1; 8 bases match TRBD1. The TCR originated in a woman in her twenties or thirties with Graves' ophthalmopathy. The CDR3 DNA reads as TGTGCCAGCAGTTACTCAAGCGCAGGGGGCGCATGGGGTGAAGCTTTCTTT. Translated: CASSYSSAGGAWGEAFF.